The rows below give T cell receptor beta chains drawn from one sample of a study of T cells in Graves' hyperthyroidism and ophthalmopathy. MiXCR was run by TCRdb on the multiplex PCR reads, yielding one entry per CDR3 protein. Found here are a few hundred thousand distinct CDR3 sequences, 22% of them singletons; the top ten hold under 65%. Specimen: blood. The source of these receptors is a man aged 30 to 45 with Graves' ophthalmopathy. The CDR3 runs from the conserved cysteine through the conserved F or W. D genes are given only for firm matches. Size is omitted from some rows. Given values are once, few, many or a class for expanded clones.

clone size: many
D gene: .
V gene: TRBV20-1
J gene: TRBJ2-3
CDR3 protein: CSARTGSGPDTQYF
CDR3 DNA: TGCAGTGCTAGGACAGGGAGCGGGCCAGATACGCAGTATTTT

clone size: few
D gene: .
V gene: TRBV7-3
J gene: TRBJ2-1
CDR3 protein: CASSLWGPKREQFF
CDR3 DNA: TGTGCCAGCAGCTTATGGGGCCCAAAGAGGGAGCAGTTCTTC

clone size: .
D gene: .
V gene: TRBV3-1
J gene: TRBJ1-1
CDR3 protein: CATQTGNTEAFF
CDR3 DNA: TGTGCCACCCAGACAGGGAACACTGAAGCTTTCTTT

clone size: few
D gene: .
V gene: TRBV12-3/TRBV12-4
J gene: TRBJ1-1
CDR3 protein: CASGRDLNTEAFF
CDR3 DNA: TGTGCCAGCGGAAGGGACCTGAACACTGAAGCTTTCTTT

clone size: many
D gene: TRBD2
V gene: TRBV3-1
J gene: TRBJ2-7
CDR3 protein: CASSQGWERGYEQYF
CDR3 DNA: TGTGCCAGCAGCCAAGGGTGGGAGCGGGGTTACGAGCAGTACTTC

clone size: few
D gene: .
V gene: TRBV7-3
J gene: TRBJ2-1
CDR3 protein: CASSLEGARRNEQFF
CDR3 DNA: TGTGCCAGCAGCTTAGAAGGGGCTCGCCGAAATGAGCAGTTCTTC

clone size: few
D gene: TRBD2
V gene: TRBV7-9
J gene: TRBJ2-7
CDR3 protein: CASSFAGGPPEQYF
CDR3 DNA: TGTGCCAGCAGCTTTGCGGGAGGGCCCCCCGAGCAGTACTTC

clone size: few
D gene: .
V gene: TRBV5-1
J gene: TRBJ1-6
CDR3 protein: CASSLAQGPNSPLHF
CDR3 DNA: TGCGCCAGCAGCCTTGCCCAGGGACCAAATTCACCCCTCCACTTT

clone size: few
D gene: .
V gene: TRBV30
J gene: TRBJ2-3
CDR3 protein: CAWSLTDTQYF
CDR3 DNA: TGTGCCTGGTCGCTCACAGATACGCAGTATTTT

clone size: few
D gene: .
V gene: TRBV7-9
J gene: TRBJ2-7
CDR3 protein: CASSLGPGTAYEQYF
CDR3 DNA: TGTGCCAGCAGCTTAGGACCAGGCACGGCCTACGAGCAGTACTTC

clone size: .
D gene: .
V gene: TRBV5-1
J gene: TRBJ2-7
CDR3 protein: CASSLDGGGFSYEQYF
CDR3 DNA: TGCGCCAGCAGCTTGGACGGCGGGGGCTTTTCCTACGAGCAGTACTTC

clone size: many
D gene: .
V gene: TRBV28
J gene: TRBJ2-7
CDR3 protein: CASSSPGYEQYF
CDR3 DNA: TGTGCCAGCAGTTCCCCAGGCTACGAGCAGTACTTC

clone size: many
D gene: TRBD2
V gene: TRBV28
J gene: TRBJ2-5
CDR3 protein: CASSLGRGLTQYF
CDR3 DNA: TGTGCCAGCAGTTTGGGGAGGGGATTGACCCAGTACTTC

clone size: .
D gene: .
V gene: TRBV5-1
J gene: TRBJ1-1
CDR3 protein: CASSLNRNMNTEAFF
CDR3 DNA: TGCGCCAGCAGCTTAAACAGGAATATGAACACTGAAGCTTTCTTT

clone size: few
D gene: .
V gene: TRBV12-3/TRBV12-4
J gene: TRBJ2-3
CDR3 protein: CASSYLGQSSTDTQYF
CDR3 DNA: TGTGCCAGCAGTTACCTGGGGCAGAGTAGCACAGATACGCAGTATTTT

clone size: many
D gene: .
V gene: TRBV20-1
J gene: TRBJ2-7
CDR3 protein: CSASPLGGKAYEQYF
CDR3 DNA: TGCAGTGCTAGCCCCCTCGGCGGGAAAGCTTACGAGCAGTACTTC

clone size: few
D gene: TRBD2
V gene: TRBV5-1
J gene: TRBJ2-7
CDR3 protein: CASSLDLAGGIYEQYF
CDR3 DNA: TGCGCCAGCAGCTTGGATCTAGCGGGAGGGATCTACGAGCAGTACTTC

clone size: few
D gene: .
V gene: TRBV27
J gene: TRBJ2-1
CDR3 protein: CASSRGTAGPMAEQFF
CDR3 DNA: TGTGCCAGCAGCCGAGGGACTGCGGGACCCATGGCTGAGCAGTTCTTC

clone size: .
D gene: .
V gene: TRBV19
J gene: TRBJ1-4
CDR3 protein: CASSIDRVSLATNEKLFF
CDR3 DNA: TGTGCCAGTAGTATAGATCGGGTCAGCCTTGCAACTAATGAAAAACTGTTTTTT

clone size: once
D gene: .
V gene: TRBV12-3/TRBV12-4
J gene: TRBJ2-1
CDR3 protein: CASSLQVGRPYNEQFF
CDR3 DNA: TGTGCCAGCAGCCTTCAGGTGGGCCGCCCCTACAATGAGCAGTTCTTC

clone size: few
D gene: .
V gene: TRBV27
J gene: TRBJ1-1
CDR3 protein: CASNRRGSNTEAFF
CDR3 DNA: TGTGCCAGCAACCGCAGGGGATCGAACACTGAAGCTTTCTTT

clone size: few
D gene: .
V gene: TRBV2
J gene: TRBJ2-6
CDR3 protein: CASIRGNGANVLTF
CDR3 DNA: TGTGCCAGCATCAGGGGCAATGGGGCCAACGTCCTGACTTTC

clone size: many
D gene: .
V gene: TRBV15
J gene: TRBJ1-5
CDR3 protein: CATSREAGQPQHF
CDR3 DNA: TGTGCCACCAGCAGAGAAGCAGGTCAGCCCCAGCATTTT

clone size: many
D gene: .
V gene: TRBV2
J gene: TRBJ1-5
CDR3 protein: CASSDWGQPQHF
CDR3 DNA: TGTGCCAGCAGTGACTGGGGCCAGCCCCAGCATTTT

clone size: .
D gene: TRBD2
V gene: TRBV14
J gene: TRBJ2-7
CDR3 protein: CASSPRAGAYPEQYF
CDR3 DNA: TGTGCCAGCAGCCCTAGAGCGGGAGCCTACCCGGAGCAGTACTTC

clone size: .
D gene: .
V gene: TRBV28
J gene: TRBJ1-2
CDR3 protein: CASSQDPGLYGYTF
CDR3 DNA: TGTGCCAGCAGTCAAGACCCAGGTCTATATGGCTACACCTTC

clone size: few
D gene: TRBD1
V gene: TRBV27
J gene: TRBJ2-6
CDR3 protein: CASSPDRGRISGANVLTF
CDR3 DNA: TGTGCCAGCAGTCCTGACAGGGGGCGTATCTCTGGGGCCAACGTCCTGACTTTC

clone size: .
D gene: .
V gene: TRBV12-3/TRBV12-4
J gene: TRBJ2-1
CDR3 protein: CASSREGGPSNEQFF
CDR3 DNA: TGTGCCAGCAGTCGAGAGGGGGGGCCGTCGAATGAGCAGTTCTTC

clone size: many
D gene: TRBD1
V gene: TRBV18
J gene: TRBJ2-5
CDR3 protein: CASSPPGRGSGETQYF
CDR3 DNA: TGTGCCAGCTCACCACCGGGCAGGGGGTCTGGAGAGACCCAGTACTTC

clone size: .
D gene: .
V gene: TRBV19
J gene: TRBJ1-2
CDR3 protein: CASSSRGSSLGHYGYTF
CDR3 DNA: TGTGCCAGTAGTAGCAGAGGCAGCTCCTTGGGACACTATGGCTACACCTTC

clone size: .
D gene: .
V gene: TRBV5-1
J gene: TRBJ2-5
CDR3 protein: CASSGARGGWETQYF
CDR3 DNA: TGCGCCAGCAGCGGCGCGAGGGGGGGCTGGGAGACCCAGTACTTC

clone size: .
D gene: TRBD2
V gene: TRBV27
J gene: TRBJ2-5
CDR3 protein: CASSALTSGQETQYF
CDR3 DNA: TGTGCCAGCAGTGCTCTGACTAGCGGCCAAGAGACCCAGTACTTC

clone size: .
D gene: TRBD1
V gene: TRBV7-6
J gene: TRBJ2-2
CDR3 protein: CASSLNTGGYTGELFF
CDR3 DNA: TGTGCCAGCAGCTTAAATACAGGGGGCTACACCGGGGAGCTGTTTTTT